The T cell receptor (beta chain) described here comes from a study of blood T cells in healthy people across ages. Points from the study as a whole: There were more naive CD4+ cells and higher diversity in long-lived donors than in aged donors. Estimates of total diversity, which came from one million sequenced T cells, were considered to be underestimates.

The germline V and J ends were trimmed by 6 bases and 7 bases, with 15 bases remaining between them. Looked up from germline, CDR1 is DFQATT and CDR2 is SNEGSKA (reference sequence). The CDR3 spans 12 residues. Using a J-beta primer mix together with a sample-barcoded 5' primer, a second PCR was run for 7 to 11 cycles. TCRdb re-called the 5' RACE reads with MiXCR, one entry per CDR3 protein. The repertoire holds some 880,000 distinct CDR3 sequences, with about 37% as singletons. This clonotype was counted many times. No antigen is known for it. Total RNA extracted from each sample amounted to at least 6 micrograms.

V gene TRBV20-1 combines with J gene TRBJ1-2, with a weak D call TRBD1 (5 bases). Sequencing was performed on blood. This TCR was sampled from a man younger than 35 in good health. CDR3 in amino acids: CSAALGGAGYTF. The CDR3 nucleotides are TGCAGTGCCGCACTTGGAGGGGCTGGCTACACCTTC.